This TCR beta chain was recovered during a study of blood T cell repertoires in COVID-19. About the research overall: Sources were T cells, B-cell-depleted T cells, or PBMCs; the material itself was cDNA or gDNA.

Clones were sequenced by immunoSEQ multiplex PCR, and TCRdb holds only the in-frame ones, with some missing. The sample includes about 220,000 clones, about 87% of them seen just once. The study recruited people aged roughly 18 to 95 years across approximately 23 US areas. Cohort allocation depended upon clinical history that participants reported. The CDR3 totals 17 residues. Per germline, CDR1 LGHDT and CDR2 YNNKEL (reference sequence). Trimming cost V 6 bases and J 5 bases; bases outside gene matches: 10. The chain carries TRBV3-1 (or the pseudogene TRBV3-2) and TRBJ2-3; 14 nucleotides align to TRBD2. This receptor was identified in a woman younger than 45 who had recovered from COVID-19. What was sequenced was PBMCs or T cells enriched from blood (not recorded which). CDR3: CASSHGLAGGRIDTQYF. Here the CDR3 DNA reads TGTGCCAGCAGTCACGGACTAGCGGGGGGCCGAATAGATACGCAGTATTTT.